This note documents a single T cell receptor (beta chain) sequence. Its antigen is not identified. From germline, CDR1 is MNHNY and CDR2 SVGAGI (reference sequence). The CDR3 totals 16 residues. The junction had 9 bases not matched to a gene; V was cut back by 2 bases and J by 6 bases. This sample is part of a study of T cells after yellow fever vaccination. General study results and limits: Although most clonotypes did not, a small share appeared in both CD4 and CD8 compartments. Within FACS-sorted repertoires, abundant clonotypes contaminating from the bulk population could be present.

From the 5' RACE reads, TCRdb called clonotypes with MiXCR, one entry per CDR3 protein. Counted here are some 300,000 distinct CDR3 sequences, about 10% occurring once; the ten biggest clones make up 3.3%. The specimen was CD4+ T cells sorted from PBMCs, collected 45 days after the yellow fever booster vaccination. This receptor was obtained from a young man who received the YFV17D yellow fever vaccine. The chain employs TRBV6-6 and TRBJ2-3; 9 nucleotides line up with TRBD1. CDR3 in amino acids: CASSYPGQGESDTQYF. The CDR3 bases are TGTGCCAGCAGTTACCCGGGACAGGGAGAGTCGGATACGCAGTATTTT.